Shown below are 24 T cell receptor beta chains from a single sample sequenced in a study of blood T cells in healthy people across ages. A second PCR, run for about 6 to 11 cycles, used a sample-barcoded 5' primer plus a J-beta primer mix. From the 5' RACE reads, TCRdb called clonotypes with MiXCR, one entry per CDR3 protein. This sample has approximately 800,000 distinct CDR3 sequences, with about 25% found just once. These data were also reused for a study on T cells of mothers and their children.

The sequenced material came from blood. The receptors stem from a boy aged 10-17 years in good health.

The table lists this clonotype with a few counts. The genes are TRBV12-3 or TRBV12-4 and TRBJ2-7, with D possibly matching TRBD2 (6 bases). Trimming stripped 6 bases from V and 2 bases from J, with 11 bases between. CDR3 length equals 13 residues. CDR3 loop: CASRGGPTYEQYF. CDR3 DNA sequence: TGTGCCAGCAGGGGGGGACCTACCTACGAGCAGTACTTC.

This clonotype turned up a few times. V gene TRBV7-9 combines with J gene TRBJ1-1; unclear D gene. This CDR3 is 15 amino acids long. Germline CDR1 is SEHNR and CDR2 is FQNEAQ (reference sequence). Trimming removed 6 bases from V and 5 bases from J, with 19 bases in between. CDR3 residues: CASRRRDPRYTEAFF. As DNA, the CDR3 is TGTGCCAGCAGACGACGGGATCCGCGGTATACTGAAGCTTTCTTT.

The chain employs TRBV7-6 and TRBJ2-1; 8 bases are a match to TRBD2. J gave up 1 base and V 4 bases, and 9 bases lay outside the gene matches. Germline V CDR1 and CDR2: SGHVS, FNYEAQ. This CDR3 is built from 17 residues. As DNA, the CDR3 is TGTGCCAGCAGCTCGATGATAGCGGGGAAGTCCTACAATGAGCAGTTCTTC. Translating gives CASSSMIAGKSYNEQFF.

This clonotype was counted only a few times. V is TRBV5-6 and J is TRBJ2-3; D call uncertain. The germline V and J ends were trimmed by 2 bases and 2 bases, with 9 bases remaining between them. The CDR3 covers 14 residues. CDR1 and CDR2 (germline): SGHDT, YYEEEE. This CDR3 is CASSLLEVTDTQYF. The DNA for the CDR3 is TGTGCCAGCAGCTTACTCGAAGTCACAGATACGCAGTATTTT.

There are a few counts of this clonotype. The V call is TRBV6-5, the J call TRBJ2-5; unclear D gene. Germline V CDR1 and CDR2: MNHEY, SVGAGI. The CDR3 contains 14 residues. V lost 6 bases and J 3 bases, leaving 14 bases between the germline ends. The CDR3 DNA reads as TGTGCCAGCAGCCTCTACGTGGGGAAAGAGACCCAGTACTTC. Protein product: CASSLYVGKETQYF.

The CDR3 DNA sequence: TGTGCCAGCAGCCCCGAGGTACTCGGGAGAACGAGCTACAATGAGCAGTTCTTC. It yields the protein CASSPEVLGRTSYNEQFF. The chain carries TRBV28 and TRBJ2-1; a possible D gene is TRBD2 (6 bases). This CDR3 comprises 18 residues. Trimming cost V 6 bases and J 3 bases, with 24 bases left between them. The germline CDR1 and CDR2 sequences are MDHEN and SYDVKM.

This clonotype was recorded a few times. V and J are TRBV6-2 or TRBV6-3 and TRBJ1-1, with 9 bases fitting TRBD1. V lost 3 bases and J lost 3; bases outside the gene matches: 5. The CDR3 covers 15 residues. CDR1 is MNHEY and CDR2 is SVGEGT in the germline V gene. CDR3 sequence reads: CASSYGDRVDTEAFF. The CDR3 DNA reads TGTGCCAGCAGTTATGGGGACAGGGTAGACACTGAAGCTTTCTTT.

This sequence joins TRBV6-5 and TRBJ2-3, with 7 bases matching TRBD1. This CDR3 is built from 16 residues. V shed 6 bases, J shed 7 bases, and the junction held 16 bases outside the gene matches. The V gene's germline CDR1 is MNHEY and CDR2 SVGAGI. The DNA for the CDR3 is TGTGCCAGCAGAGAATTAGGGACAGAGGGTCCAAATACGCAGTATTTT. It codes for CASRELGTEGPNTQYF.

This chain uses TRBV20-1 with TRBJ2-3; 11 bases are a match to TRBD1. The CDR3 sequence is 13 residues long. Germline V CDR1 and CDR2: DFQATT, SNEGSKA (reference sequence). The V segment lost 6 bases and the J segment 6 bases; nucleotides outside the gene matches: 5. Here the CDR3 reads CSAGQGAADTQYF. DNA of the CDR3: TGCAGTGCCGGACAGGGGGCAGCTGATACGCAGTATTTT.

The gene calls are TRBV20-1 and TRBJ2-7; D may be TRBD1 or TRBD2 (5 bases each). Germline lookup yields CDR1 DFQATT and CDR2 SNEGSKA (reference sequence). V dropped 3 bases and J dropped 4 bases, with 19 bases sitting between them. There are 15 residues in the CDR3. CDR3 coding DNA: TGCAGTGCTAGTAGCTTGGGCCTGGGGGATTACGAGCAGTACTTC. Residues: CSASSLGLGDYEQYF.

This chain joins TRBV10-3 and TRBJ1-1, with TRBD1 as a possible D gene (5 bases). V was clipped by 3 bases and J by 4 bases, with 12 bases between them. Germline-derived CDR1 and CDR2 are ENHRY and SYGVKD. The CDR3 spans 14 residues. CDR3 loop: CAISDRGAGTEAFF. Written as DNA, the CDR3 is TGTGCCATCAGTGATAGGGGCGCGGGCACTGAAGCTTTCTTT.

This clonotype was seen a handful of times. CDR3 sequence (DNA): TGTGCCAGCATGTGGGGCTCTAGCACAGATACGCAGTATTTT. Translation gives CASMWGSSTDTQYF. This chain uses TRBV6-6 with TRBJ2-3; TRBD1 might be the D (5 bases). V lost 7 bases, J lost 0 bases, and 11 bases lay in between. CDR1 is MNHNY, CDR2 SVGAGI, per germline (reference sequence). The CDR3 extends over 14 amino acids.

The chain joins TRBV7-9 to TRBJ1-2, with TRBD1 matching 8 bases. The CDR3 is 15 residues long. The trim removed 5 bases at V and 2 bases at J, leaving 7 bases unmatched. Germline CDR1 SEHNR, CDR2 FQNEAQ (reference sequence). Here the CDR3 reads CASSRPGTGNYGYTF. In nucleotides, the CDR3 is TGTGCCAGCAGCCGCCCCGGGACAGGAAACTATGGCTACACCTTC.

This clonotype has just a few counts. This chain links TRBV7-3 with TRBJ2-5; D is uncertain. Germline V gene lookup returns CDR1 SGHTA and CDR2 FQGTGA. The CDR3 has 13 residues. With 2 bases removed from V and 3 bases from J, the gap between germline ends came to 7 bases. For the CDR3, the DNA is TGTGCCAGCAGCTTATTGCCGGAAGAGACCCAGTACTTC. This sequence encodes CASSLLPEETQYF.

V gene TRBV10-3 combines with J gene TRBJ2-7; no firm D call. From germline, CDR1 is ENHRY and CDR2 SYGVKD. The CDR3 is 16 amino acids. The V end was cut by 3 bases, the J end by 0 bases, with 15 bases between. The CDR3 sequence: CAISDSSTGYSYEQYF. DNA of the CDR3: TGTGCCATCAGTGATAGTTCGACTGGTTACTCCTACGAGCAGTACTTC.

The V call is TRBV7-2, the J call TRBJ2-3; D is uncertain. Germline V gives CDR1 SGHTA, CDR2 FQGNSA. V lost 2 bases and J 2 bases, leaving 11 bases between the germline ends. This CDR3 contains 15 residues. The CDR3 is CASSLWSLPTDTQYF. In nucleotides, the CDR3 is TGTGCCAGCAGCTTATGGTCTCTTCCCACAGATACGCAGTATTTT.

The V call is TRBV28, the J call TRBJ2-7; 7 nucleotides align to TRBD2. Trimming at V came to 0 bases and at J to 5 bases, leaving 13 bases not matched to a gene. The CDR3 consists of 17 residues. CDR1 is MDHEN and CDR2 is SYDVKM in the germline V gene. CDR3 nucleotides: TGTGCCAGCAGTTTATGGAGGTCGAGCGGGGATCAAGACGAGCAGTACTTC. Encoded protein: CASSLWRSSGDQDEQYF.

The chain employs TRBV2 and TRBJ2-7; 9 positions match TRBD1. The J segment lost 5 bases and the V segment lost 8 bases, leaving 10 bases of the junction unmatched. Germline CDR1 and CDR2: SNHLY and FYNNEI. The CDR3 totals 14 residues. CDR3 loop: CASSEDRGINEQYF. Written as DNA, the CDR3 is TGTGCCAGCTCGGAGGACAGGGGTATAAACGAGCAGTACTTC.

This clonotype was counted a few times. The CDR3 bases are TGTGCCAGCAGTGATTACAGGATCCAGTACTTC. It yields the protein CASSDYRIQYF. The chain joins TRBV6-6 to TRBJ2-5, with D possibly TRBD1 on 5 matching bases. CDR1 and CDR2 from the germline V gene are MNHNY and SVGAGI (reference sequence). Between the trimmed V and J ends, which lost 5 bases and 10 bases, there was a span of 11 bases. CDR3 length: 11 amino acids.

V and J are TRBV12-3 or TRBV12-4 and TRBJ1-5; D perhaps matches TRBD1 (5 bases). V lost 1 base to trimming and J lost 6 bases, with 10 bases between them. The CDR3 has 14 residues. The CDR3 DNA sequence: TGTGCCAGCAGTTTAGGACAGCTAAGTCAGCCCCAGCATTTT. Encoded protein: CASSLGQLSQPQHF.

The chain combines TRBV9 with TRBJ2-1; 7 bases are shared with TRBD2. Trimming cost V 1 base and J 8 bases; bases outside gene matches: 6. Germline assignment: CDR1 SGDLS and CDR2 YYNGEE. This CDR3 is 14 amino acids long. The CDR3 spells CASSVSSGSYEQFF. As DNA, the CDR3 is TGTGCCAGCAGCGTATCTAGCGGTTCTTATGAGCAGTTCTTC.

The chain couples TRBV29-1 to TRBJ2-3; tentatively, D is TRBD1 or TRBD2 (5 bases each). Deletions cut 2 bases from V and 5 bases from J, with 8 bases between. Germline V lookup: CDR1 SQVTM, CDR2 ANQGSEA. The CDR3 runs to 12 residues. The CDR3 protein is CSVERGVDTQYF. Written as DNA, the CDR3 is TGCAGCGTTGAACGAGGGGTAGATACGCAGTATTTT.

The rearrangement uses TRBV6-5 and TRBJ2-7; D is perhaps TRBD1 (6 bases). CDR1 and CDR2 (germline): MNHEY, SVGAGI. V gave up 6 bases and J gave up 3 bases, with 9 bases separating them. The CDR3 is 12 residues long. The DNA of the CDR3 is TGTGCCAGCAGCACGGGACACTACGAGCAGTACTTC. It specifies CASSTGHYEQYF.

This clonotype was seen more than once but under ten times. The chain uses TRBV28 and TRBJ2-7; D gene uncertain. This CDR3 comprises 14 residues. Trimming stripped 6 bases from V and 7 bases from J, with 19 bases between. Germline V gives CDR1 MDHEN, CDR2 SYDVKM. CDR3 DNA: TGTGCCAGCAGCGCCCCGTCCGTGCGGTCTGAGCAGTACTTC. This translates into CASSAPSVRSEQYF.